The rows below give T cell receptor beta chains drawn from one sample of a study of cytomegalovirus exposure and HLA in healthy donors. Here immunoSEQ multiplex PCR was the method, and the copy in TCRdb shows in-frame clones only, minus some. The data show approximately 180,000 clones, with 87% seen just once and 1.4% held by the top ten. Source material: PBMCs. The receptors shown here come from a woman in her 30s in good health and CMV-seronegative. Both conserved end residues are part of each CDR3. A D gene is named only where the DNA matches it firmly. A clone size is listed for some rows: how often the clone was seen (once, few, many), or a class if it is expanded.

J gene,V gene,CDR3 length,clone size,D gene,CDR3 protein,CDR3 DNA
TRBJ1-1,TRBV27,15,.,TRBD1,CASSPTGFINTEAFF,TGTGCCAGCAGCCCGACAGGGTTTATTAACACTGAAGCTTTCTTT
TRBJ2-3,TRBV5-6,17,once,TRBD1,CASSFLSETGITDTQYF,TGTGCCAGCAGCTTTCTTTCGGAGACAGGGATCACAGATACGCAGTATTTT
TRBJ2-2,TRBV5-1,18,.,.,CASSTDPSRGADTGELFF,TGCGCCAGCAGCACAGACCCCTCTCGGGGGGCCGACACCGGGGAGCTGTTTTTT
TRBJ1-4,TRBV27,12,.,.,CASGQGREKLFF,TGTGCCAGCGGTCAGGGGCGGGAAAAACTGTTTTTT
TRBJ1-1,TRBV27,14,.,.,CASSLEGGITEAFF,TGTGCCAGCAGTTTAGAAGGGGGAATCACTGAAGCTTTCTTT
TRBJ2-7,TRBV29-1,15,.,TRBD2,CSVGGGDMSGYEQYF,TGCAGCGTTGGGGGGGGTGACATGTCAGGCTACGAGCAGTACTTC
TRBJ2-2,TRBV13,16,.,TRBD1,CASSLGATGPTGELFF,TGTGCCAGCAGCTTAGGCGCGACAGGGCCGACCGGGGAGCTGTTTTTT
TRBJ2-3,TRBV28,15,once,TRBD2,CASSLSGGATDTQYF,TGTGCCAGCAGTTTGAGCGGGGGGGCCACAGATACGCAGTATTTT
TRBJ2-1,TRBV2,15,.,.,CASTNGQISYNEQFF,TGTGCCAGCACAAATGGACAGATCTCCTACAATGAGCAGTTCTTC
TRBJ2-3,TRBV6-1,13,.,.,CASSEWPGDTQYF,TGTGCCAGCAGTGAATGGCCGGGGGATACGCAGTATTTT
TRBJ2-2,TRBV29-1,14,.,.,CSVAGTGNTGELFF,TGCAGCGTTGCGGGCACAGGCAACACCGGGGAGCTGTTTTTT
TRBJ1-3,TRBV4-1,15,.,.,CASSQVLISGNTIYF,TGCGCCAGCAGCCAAGTCTTAATCTCTGGAAACACCATATATTTT
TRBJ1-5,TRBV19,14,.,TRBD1,CASSIGAGGQPQHF,TGTGCCAGTAGTATTGGGGCAGGGGGTCAGCCCCAGCATTTT
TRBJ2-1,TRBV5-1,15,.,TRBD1,CASSYTGGAYNEQFF,TGCGCCAGCAGCTACACAGGGGGCGCGTACAATGAGCAGTTCTTC
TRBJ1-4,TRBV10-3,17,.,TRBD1,CAASSGGGTATNEKLFF,TGTGCCGCCTCGTCGGGAGGGGGGACAGCAACTAATGAAAAACTGTTTTTT
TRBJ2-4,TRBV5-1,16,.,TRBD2,CASSLAGGSAKNIQYF,TGCGCCAGCAGCTTGGCGGGGGGGTCGGCCAAAAACATTCAGTACTTC
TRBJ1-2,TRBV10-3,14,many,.,CAISDGTQNYGYTF,TGTGCCATCAGTGACGGGACACAGAACTATGGCTACACCTTC
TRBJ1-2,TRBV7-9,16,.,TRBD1,CASSLFGTGEVYGYTF,TGTGCCAGCAGCTTATTCGGGACAGGGGAGGTTTATGGCTACACCTTC
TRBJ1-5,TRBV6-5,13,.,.,CASSPEEDQPQHF,TGTGCCAGCAGCCCGGAGGAGGATCAGCCCCAGCATTTT
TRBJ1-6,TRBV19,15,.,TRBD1,CASSPFDRGDSPLHF,TGTGCCAGTAGTCCCTTTGACAGGGGGGATTCACCCCTCCACTTT
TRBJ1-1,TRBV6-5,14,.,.,CASSLQGGHTEAFF,TGTGCCAGCAGTTTACAGGGAGGGCACACTGAAGCTTTCTTT
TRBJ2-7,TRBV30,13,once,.,CAWTALDGYEQYF,TGTGCCTGGACGGCACTAGACGGTTACGAGCAGTACTTC
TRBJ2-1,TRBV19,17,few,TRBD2,CASSSRTSGGPFGEQFF,TGTGCCAGTAGTTCTCGGACTAGCGGGGGGCCTTTCGGTGAGCAGTTCTTC
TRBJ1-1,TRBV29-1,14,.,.,CSSTGGTMGTEAFF,TGCAGCTCTACGGGGGGAACGATGGGGACTGAAGCTTTCTTT
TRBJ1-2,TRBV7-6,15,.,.,CASSIREQGSEGYTF,TGTGCCAGCAGCATTCGGGAACAGGGCTCGGAAGGCTACACCTTC
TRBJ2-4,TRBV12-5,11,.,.,CASGSGDIQYF,TGTGCTAGTGGGTCCGGGGACATTCAGTACTTC
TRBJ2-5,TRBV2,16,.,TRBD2,CASSEMGLAGEETQYF,TGTGCCAGCAGTGAAATGGGACTAGCGGGGGAAGAGACCCAGTACTTC
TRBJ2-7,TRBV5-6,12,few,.,CASSSPVREQYF,TGTGCCAGCAGCTCGCCGGTCCGGGAGCAGTACTTC
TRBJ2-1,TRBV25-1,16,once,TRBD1,CASSEYGGTGGNEQFF,TGTGCCAGCAGTGAATACGGGGGGACAGGGGGCAATGAGCAGTTCTTC
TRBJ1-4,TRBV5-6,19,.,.,CASSLKRDEGRVTNEKLFF,TGTGCCAGCAGCCTTAAGCGGGACGAAGGAAGGGTTACTAATGAAAAACTGTTTTTT
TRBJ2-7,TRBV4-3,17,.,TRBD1,CASSQTTGTGGYYEQYF,TGCGCCAGCAGCCAAACCACCGGGACAGGAGGATACTACGAGCAGTACTTC
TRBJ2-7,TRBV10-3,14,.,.,CAISGGNPAYEQYF,TGTGCCATCAGTGGAGGGAATCCGGCCTACGAGCAGTACTTC
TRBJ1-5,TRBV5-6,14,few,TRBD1,CASSRRDSYQPQHF,TGTGCCAGCAGCAGGAGGGACAGCTATCAGCCCCAGCATTTT
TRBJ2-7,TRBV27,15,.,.,CASSLFPDYSYEQYF,TGTGCCAGCAGTTTATTTCCGGACTATTCCTACGAGCAGTACTTC
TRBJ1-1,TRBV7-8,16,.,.,CASSFSHWAGDTEAFF,TGTGCCAGCAGCTTTAGTCATTGGGCAGGGGACACTGAAGCTTTCTTT
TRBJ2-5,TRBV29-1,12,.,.,CSVVMALETQYF,TGCAGCGTTGTTATGGCATTAGAGACCCAGTACTTC
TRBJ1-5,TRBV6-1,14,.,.,CASRRDFSNQPQHF,TGTGCCAGCAGAAGGGACTTCAGTAACCAGCCCCAGCATTTT
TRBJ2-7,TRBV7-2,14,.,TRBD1,CASSRDRRTYEQYF,TGTGCCAGCAGCCGGGACAGGCGCACCTACGAGCAGTACTTC
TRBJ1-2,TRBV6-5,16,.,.,CASSYSRGGHNYGYTF,TGTGCCAGCAGTTACTCGAGGGGGGGGCATAACTATGGCTACACCTTC
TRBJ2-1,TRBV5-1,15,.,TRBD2,CASSRLADSYNEQFF,TGCGCCAGCAGCCGTCTAGCGGACTCCTACAATGAGCAGTTCTTC
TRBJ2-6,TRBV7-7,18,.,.,CASSLDGGSLSGANVLTF,TGTGCTAGCAGCTTAGACGGGGGTTCTCTCTCTGGGGCCAACGTCCTGACTTTC
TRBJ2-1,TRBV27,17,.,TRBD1,CASSLGGGTGGFGEQFF,TGTGCCAGCAGTTTGGGAGGTGGGACAGGGGGGTTCGGTGAGCAGTTCTTC
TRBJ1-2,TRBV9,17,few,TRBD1,CASSYRDRGRGNYGYTF,TGTGCCAGCAGCTACAGAGACAGGGGGCGAGGTAACTATGGCTACACCTTC
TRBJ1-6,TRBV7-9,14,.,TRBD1,CASSSTGDNSPLHF,TGTGCCAGCAGCTCGACAGGGGACAATTCACCCCTCCACTTT
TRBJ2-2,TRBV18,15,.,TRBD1,CASSPGQGNTGELFF,TGTGCCAGCTCACCCGGACAGGGTAACACCGGGGAGCTGTTTTTT
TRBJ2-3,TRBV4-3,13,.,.,CASSQAHTDTQYF,TGCGCCAGCAGCCAAGCACACACAGATACGCAGTATTTT
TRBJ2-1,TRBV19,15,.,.,CASSLGARSYNEQFF,TGTGCCAGTAGTTTGGGGGCCCGATCCTACAATGAGCAGTTCTTC
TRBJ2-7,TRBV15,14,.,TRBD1,CATSPDRDIYEQYF,TGTGCCACCAGCCCTGACAGGGATATCTACGAGCAGTACTTC
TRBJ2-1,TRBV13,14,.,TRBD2,CASSLTGGNNEQFF,TGTGCCAGCAGCTTAACGGGGGGGAACAATGAGCAGTTCTTC
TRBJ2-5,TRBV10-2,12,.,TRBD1,CASSTGEETQYF,TGCGCCAGCAGTACAGGGGAAGAGACCCAGTACTTC
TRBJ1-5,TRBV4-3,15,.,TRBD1,CASSPGQGGNQPQHF,TGCGCCAGCAGCCCGGGACAGGGGGGCAATCAGCCCCAGCATTTT
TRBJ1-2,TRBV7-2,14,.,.,CASSSTVGGYGYTF,TGTGCCAGCAGCTCGACAGTGGGTGGGTATGGCTACACCTTC